The T cell receptor beta chain described here comes from a study of blood T cell repertoires in COVID-19. The assay was immunoSEQ multiplex PCR, and TCRdb's table has in-frame clones only and misses some. The data show 140,000 to 150,000 clones, 88% seen once. The origin of this receptor is a woman between 50 and 59 years old with acute or convalescent COVID-19. The material sequenced was peripheral blood.

The CDR3 DNA reads TGTGCCATCCAGGGCTCAAATTCCTACGAGCAGTACTTC. Translation gives CAIQGSNSYEQYF. This sequence joins TRBV10-3 and TRBJ2-7; maybe TRBD1 (5 bases). V was clipped by 8 bases and J by 1 base, with 12 bases between them. This CDR3 comprises 13 residues. Germline-derived CDR1 and CDR2 are ENHRY and SYGVKD.